Below, 18 T cell receptor beta chains from the same sample are listed, as sequenced in a study of graft-versus-host responses after intestinal transplantation. Their antigen targets remain unknown. Clones were sequenced by immunoSEQ multiplex PCR, and TCRdb holds only the in-frame ones, with some missing. This sample has some 120,000 clones, with 75% to 95% found just once. The sequenced sample was unstimulated CD4+ T cells sorted from spleen or lymph node cells, obtained before intestinal transplant. The source is a human donor who received an intestinal transplant.

This chain uses TRBV2 with TRBJ2-5, with 8 positions matching TRBD1. Germline CDR1 SNHLY, CDR2 FYNNEI. CDR3 length: 15 residues. The ends lost 2 bases at V and 2 bases at J; junction bases unmatched: 4. The CDR3 DNA is TGTGCCAGCAGTGAAACCGGGACAGGACAAGAGACCCAGTACTTC. Translation gives CASSETGTGQETQYF.

The rearrangement joins TRBV9 to TRBJ2-3, with a possible D match to TRBD1 (5 bases). The ends were cut back, 4 bases at V and 4 bases at J, with 22 bases in the middle. Germline lookup yields CDR1 SGDLS and CDR2 YYNGEE. There are 17 residues in the CDR3. For the CDR3, the DNA is TGTGCCAGCAGCCCTCCCTCAGGGCACCCCACGGCAGATACGCAGTATTTT. This codes for CASSPPSGHPTADTQYF.

The chain couples TRBV21-1 to TRBJ1-3; TRBD1, as called in the table, went unchecked against the DNA. TRBV21-1 is given as a pseudogene. The CDR3 runs 16 residues. CDR3 nucleotides: TGTGCCAGCAGCCCCCCCCTTACAACCTCTGGAAACACCATATATTTT. It translates to CASSPPLTTSGNTIYF.

The chain links TRBV6-5 to TRBJ1-2, with 8 bases fitting TRBD1. The CDR3 is made up of 14 amino acids. J gave up 3 bases and V 7 bases, and 7 bases lay outside the gene matches. Germline CDR1 is MNHEY and CDR2 is SVGAGI. In nucleotides, the CDR3 is TGTGCCAGCACCTTAACAGGGGGTGACTATGGCTACACCTTC. This translates into CASTLTGGDYGYTF.

This chain connects TRBV6-1 to TRBJ2-7, with 7 bases matching TRBD2. The CDR3 spans 15 residues. Per germline, CDR1 MNHNS and CDR2 SASEGT. Trimming cost V 4 bases and J 7 bases; bases outside gene matches: 13. CDR3 nucleotides: TGTGCCAGCAGTGTTGGGGGTCCTGGGAGGGGAGAGCAGTACTTC. This codes for CASSVGGPGRGEQYF.

V is TRBV5-4 and J is TRBJ2-7; 7 bases align to TRBD1. V gave up 0 bases and J gave up 1 base; unmatched junction bases: 10. CDR1 is SGHNT, CDR2 YYREEE, per germline (reference sequence). The CDR3 has 17 residues. The DNA of the CDR3 is TGTGCCAGCAGCTTGGAGGGCCTGGGACAGCCTTCCTACGAGCAGTACTTC. Translating it yields CASSLEGLGQPSYEQYF.

The V and J genes are TRBV6-6 and TRBJ1-3; weak D call: TRBD1 (5 bases). V was pared by 6 bases and J by 0 bases, with 9 bases between. The CDR3 spans 14 residues. Germline-derived CDR1 and CDR2 are MNHNY and SVGAGI (reference sequence). CDR3 amino acids: CASRPQGSGNTIYF. DNA for the CDR3: TGTGCCAGCAGGCCCCAGGGCTCTGGAAACACCATATATTTT.

The rearrangement joins TRBV6-5 to TRBJ1-2, with D possibly matching TRBD1 (5 bases). Germline CDR1 is MNHEY and CDR2 is SVGAGI. This CDR3 has 14 amino acids. V dropped 5 bases and J dropped 0 bases, with 10 bases sitting between them. The CDR3 region is CASSPATANYGYTF. The CDR3 DNA reads TGTGCCAGCAGTCCAGCGACAGCTAACTATGGCTACACCTTC.

The CDR3 DNA sequence: TGTGCCTGGAGGCTAACAGGGGGCGGGTATGGCTACACCTTC. Its translation: CAWRLTGGGYGYTF. This chain uses TRBV30 with TRBJ1-2; TRBD1 matches 9 bases. The CDR3 sequence is 14 residues long. Germline values: CDR1 GTSNPN, CDR2 SVGIG (reference sequence). With V trimmed by 3 bases and J by 5 bases, 7 bases remained unmatched.

This clone has a single count. The rearrangement links TRBV20-1 to TRBJ1-6; D remains ambiguous. The CDR3 loop spans 11 amino acids. V shed 1 base and J shed 12 bases, with 7 bases lying between them. CDR1 DFQATT and CDR2 SNEGSKA come from the germline V gene (reference sequence). Here the CDR3 reads CSARGGGPLHF. The CDR3, as DNA: TGCAGTGCTAGAGGCGGCGGACCCCTCCACTTT.

The CDR3 sequence: CAWTLGYNSPLHF. The CDR3 coding sequence is TGTGCCTGGACATTGGGCTACAATTCACCCCTCCACTTT. The V call is TRBV30, the J call TRBJ1-6; D remains ambiguous. The CDR3 is 13 amino acids. Deletions cut 4 bases from V and 7 bases from J, with 11 bases between. Looked up from germline, CDR1 is GTSNPN and CDR2 is SVGIG (reference sequence). The full variable domain, in which reference TRBV30 and TRBJ1-6 provide the parts outside the CDR3, is SQTIHQWPATLVQPVGSPLSLECTVEGTSNPNLYWYRQAAGRGLQLLFYSVGIGQISSEVPQNLSASRPQDRQFILSSKKLLLSDSGFYLCAWTLGYNSPLHFGNGTRLTVT.

This chain uses TRBV7-2 with TRBJ2-2, with 11 bases that match TRBD2. Germline values: CDR1 SGHTA, CDR2 FQGNSA. CDR3 length: 14 amino acids. The V segment lost 3 bases and the J segment 7 bases; nucleotides outside the gene matches: 1. The chain's CDR3 is CASSFSGRGGELFF. In DNA, the CDR3 is TGTGCCAGCAGCTTTAGCGGGAGGGGCGGGGAGCTGTTTTTT.

V gene TRBV25-1 combines with J gene TRBJ2-7; D is possibly TRBD2 (5 bases). Germline V CDR1 and CDR2: MGHDK, SYGVNS. V was cut by 4 bases and J by 4 bases, with 20 bases left in between. CDR3 length equals 16 residues. The CDR3 nucleotides are TGTGCCAGCAGTGCTGTAGGTACGGGTAGGAGGTACGAGCAGTACTTC. It is translated as CASSAVGTGRRYEQYF.

V usage is TRBV28 and J usage is TRBJ2-5, with TRBD2 as a possible D gene (6 bases). Trimming pared 5 bases from V and 4 bases from J, leaving 14 bases between. Per germline, CDR1 MDHEN and CDR2 SYDVKM. The CDR3 length is 14 residues. CDR3 sequence: CASSPLGGGETQYF. The CDR3 DNA is TGTGCCAGCAGTCCCCTGGGGGGTGGAGAGACCCAGTACTTC.

This rearrangement joins TRBV7-2 to TRBJ1-1, with D possibly being TRBD1 (6 bases). The V and J ends lost 2 bases and 4 bases respectively, with 17 bases between them. CDR3 length: 16 amino acids. Germline lookup yields CDR1 SGHTA and CDR2 FQGNSA. In nucleotides, the CDR3 is TGTGCCAGCAGCTTATGGAGTGGGGGCGCCGGCACTGAAGCTTTCTTT. As protein: CASSLWSGGAGTEAFF.

The chain links TRBV28 to TRBJ2-7, with D perhaps TRBD2 (6 bases). There are 13 residues in the CDR3. From germline, CDR1 is MDHEN and CDR2 SYDVKM. Trimming removed 6 bases from V and 6 bases from J, with 15 bases in between. This chain's CDR3 is CASRVASAAEQYF. CDR3 in DNA: TGTGCCAGCAGAGTGGCTAGCGCTGCCGAGCAGTACTTC.

This clone turned up a few times. The rearrangement joins TRBV2 to TRBJ1-5, with 10 nucleotides matching TRBD1. Per germline, CDR1 SNHLY and CDR2 FYNNEI. V was pared by 6 bases and J by 13 bases, with 6 bases of the junction left unmatched. The CDR3 has 12 amino acids. CDR3 sequence reads: CASRGQGRLQHF. The CDR3 bases are TGTGCCAGCAGGGGACAGGGGAGGTTGCAGCATTTT.

This clone was counted a few times. The gene calls are TRBV6-5 and TRBJ2-7; possibly TRBD2 for D (5 bases). From germline, CDR1 is MNHEY and CDR2 SVGAGI. With 6 bases removed from V and 2 bases from J, the gap between germline ends came to 14 bases. CDR3 length equals 14 residues. CDR3 amino acids: CASSPGGRTYEQYF. The CDR3 bases are TGTGCCAGCAGCCCAGGAGGAAGAACCTACGAGCAGTACTTC.